The sequence of this T cell receptor (beta chain) was determined in a study of shared clonotypes between healthy human individuals. Turning to the study itself: Each donor's CD8 memory used one plate, CD8 naive two, each CD4 subset three.

The data were produced by immunoSEQ multiplex PCR, yet TCRdb's version contains in-frame clones alone and is incomplete. The sample records around 100,000 clones, less than 75% being singletons. The CDR3 runs to 15 residues. Germline CDR1 SEHNR, CDR2 FQNEAQ (reference sequence). V lost 8 bases to trimming and J lost 4 bases; unmatched junction nucleotides: 12. Sequenced input: memory CD8+ T cells sorted from blood. Subset here: CD45RO+ cells pooled with CCR7-negative TemRA cells. The chain combines TRBV7-9 with TRBJ1-1, with 8 bases matching TRBD1. The receptor was isolated from a woman aged 30 to 39 in good health. DNA of the CDR3: TGTGCCAGCGGTCCCACAGGGGGTATGAGCACTGAAGCTTTCTTT. Protein: CASGPTGGMSTEAFF.